The rows below give T cell receptor beta chains drawn from one sample of a study of T cell repertoires in cytomegalovirus infection. From the reads, TCRdb called clonotypes with MiXCR, one entry per CDR3 protein. The table lists about 60,000 distinct CDR3 sequences, roughly 21% of them singletons. These TCRs' antigens remain unknown. Sequencing used CD8+ T cells from cultured PBMCs, obtained from culture after CMV antigen stimulation. These receptors were collected from a human donor in good health (CMV status not recorded). Some clones in this sample may be carry-over from other donors' samples. CDR3s include the opening cysteine and the closing phenylalanine or tryptophan. A D gene is named only where the DNA matches it firmly. Part of the rows lack a size; the others show once, few, many or a class for expanded clones.

TRBV28,NA,TRBJ1-5,TRBD1,TGTGCCAGCAGTTCCCTGGACAGGGTTTATAGCAATCAGCCCCAGCATTTT,CASSSLDRVYSNQPQHF
TRBV20-1,NA,TRBJ2-2,NA,TGCAGTGCCTCCGCGGGGACTCGGACCGGGGAGCTGTTTTTT,CSASAGTRTGELFF
TRBV7-2,NA,TRBJ1-5,TRBD1,TGTGCCAGCAGCCCCCTCGGGACAGGGCGAAATCAGCCCCAGCATTTT,CASSPLGTGRNQPQHF
TRBV12-3/TRBV12-4,NA,TRBJ1-5,NA,TGTGCCAGCAGCGAAGGACAGCATAGCAATCAGCCCCAGCATTTT,CASSEGQHSNQPQHF
TRBV7-8,NA,TRBJ2-3,NA,TGTGCCAGCAGCTCCGGGAGCTTCGCAGATACGCAGTATTTT,CASSSGSFADTQYF
TRBV4-1,NA,TRBJ2-5,TRBD2,TGCGCCAGCAGCCCGGCGGGGGGGCTGGACCAAGAGACCCAGTACTTC,CASSPAGGLDQETQYF
TRBV12-3/TRBV12-4,many,TRBJ1-5,NA,TGTGCCAGCAGTTTATGGGGGGTTGGTCAGCCCCAGCATTTT,CASSLWGVGQPQHF
TRBV7-2,NA,TRBJ2-5,TRBD2,TGTGCCAGCAGCGGGAGGGAGGCTAGCGGGGGCCTTGGGGAGACCCAGTACTTC,CASSGREASGGLGETQYF
TRBV6-6,NA,TRBJ1-1,NA,TGTGCCAGCAACCCGGGGGACACTGAAGCTTTCTTT,CASNPGDTEAFF
TRBV7-2,NA,TRBJ2-7,TRBD2,TGTGCCAGCAGCCTCGGGAGGTACCTTAGAGAGCCCCAGTACTTC,CASSLGRYLREPQYF
TRBV5-1,few,TRBJ2-2,NA,TGCGCCAGCAGCTCAGGGGATACCGGGGAGCTGTTTTTT,CASSSGDTGELFF
TRBV7-8,NA,TRBJ2-2,TRBD2,TGTGCCAGCAGTTCTCCGGGACTAACAAAATCCGGGGAGCTGTTTTTT,CASSSPGLTKSGELFF
TRBV7-9,few,TRBJ2-1,TRBD2,TGTGCCAGCAGCTTGACTAGCGGGGGGGAGCAAGGCAATGAGCAGTTCTTC,CASSLTSGGEQGNEQFF
TRBV7-6,NA,TRBJ2-7,NA,TGTGCCAGCAGCTTAGAATACAGCTACGAGCAGTACTTC,CASSLEYSYEQYF
TRBV19,once,TRBJ2-5,NA,TGTGCCAGTAGTGCACAAGAGACCCAGTACTTC,CASSAQETQYF
TRBV27,few,TRBJ2-3,TRBD1,TGTGCCAGCAGTTTACGGGACAGAGGCACAGATACGCAGTATTTT,CASSLRDRGTDTQYF
TRBV27,NA,TRBJ1-5,NA,TGTGCCAGCAGTTTACAACAGGGAGGTCAGCCCCAGCATTTT,CASSLQQGGQPQHF